The 8 T cell receptor beta chains given below trace back to one sample, sequenced in a study of post-analysis software for immune sequencing data. Study-level findings and limits: Patients had higher frequencies than controls of four to six TRBV segments, including TRBV5-6, TRBV5-1 and TRBV20-1.

These receptors are not linked to any known antigen. Libraries were made from TCR beta cDNA, and they carried unique molecular identifiers. Via MiXCR, TCRdb re-called the PCR reads, giving one row per CDR3 protein. Among approximately 440,000 distinct CDR3 sequences, around 40% were seen once, and the ten largest hold around 10%. The sample taken for sequencing was blood. The receptor set was obtained from a girl under 18 with multiple sclerosis.

This clonotype is a singleton in its sample. V and J are TRBV7-2 and TRBJ2-5; 9 positions agree with TRBD1. Near its end, the DNA agrees better with TRBJ2-7, so the J call may be wrong. The CDR3 runs to 15 residues. Germline CDR1 reads SGHTA; CDR2 reads FQGNSA. The chain's CDR3 is CASSRPGQGRDEQYF. In nucleotides, the CDR3 is TGTGCCAGCAGCCGCCCGGGACAGGGAAGGGACGAGCAGTACTTC.

This clonotype came up a few times. This rearrangement joins TRBV4-2 to TRBJ2-1; D is uncertain. Germline CDR1 reads LGHNA; CDR2 reads YNFKEQ. Trimming took off 0 bases at V and 2 bases at J, with 11 bases between the two ends. There are 16 residues in the CDR3. The CDR3, as DNA: TGTGCCAGCAGCCAAGAAATGGCGGAAACCTACAATGAGCAGTTCTTC. It yields the protein CASSQEMAETYNEQFF.

The chain uses TRBV27 and TRBJ2-7; TRBD1 matches at 7 bases. This CDR3 has 16 amino acids. V gave up 6 bases and J gave up 3 bases; unmatched junction bases: 14. Germline lookup yields CDR1 MNHEY and CDR2 SMNVEV (reference sequence). As DNA, the CDR3 is TGTGCCAGCAGACCTAACAGGGGCTTTGCCGACTACGAGCAGTACTTC. This translates into CASRPNRGFADYEQYF.

The V call is TRBV2, the J call TRBJ2-1, with 13 bases that match TRBD2. The CDR3 has 18 amino acids. The germline CDR1 and CDR2 sequences are SNHLY and FYNNEI. J was trimmed by 9 bases and V by 5 bases; bases with no gene match: 16. CDR3 coding DNA: TGTGCCAGCAGTAGGGGGAGTACTAGCGGGAGGGCCGGGATTGAGCAGTTCTTC. As protein: CASSRGSTSGRAGIEQFF.

Only one count was recorded for this clonotype. This rearrangement joins TRBV4-3 to TRBJ1-2; D gene ambiguous. The CDR3 has 13 residues. Trimming took off 1 base at V and 8 bases at J, with 11 bases between the two ends. The germline CDR1 and CDR2 sequences are LGHNA and YSLEER. As DNA, the CDR3 is TGCGCCAGCAGCCAAGTTGGTCGGACCGGCTACACCTTC. This encodes CASSQVGRTGYTF.

The CDR3 reads CSVGRYGGSEEQYF. CDR3 nucleotides: TGCAGCGTTGGTCGTTATGGGGGATCTGAAGAGCAGTACTTC. The chain links TRBV29-1 to TRBJ2-7, with D perhaps being TRBD1 or TRBD2 (5 bases each). The CDR3 sequence is 14 residues long. Between the trimmed V and J ends, which lost 4 bases and 7 bases, there was a span of 20 bases. The germline V gene encodes CDR1 SQVTM and CDR2 ANQGSEA.

The chain uses TRBV12-3 or TRBV12-4 and TRBJ2-1, with D perhaps being TRBD1 or TRBD2 (5 bases each). This CDR3 spans 16 amino acids. Trimming took off 4 bases at V and 5 bases at J, with 18 bases between the two ends. The CDR3 here is CASSSLRGEPHNEQFF. Here the CDR3 DNA reads TGTGCCAGCAGTTCTCTAAGGGGAGAACCCCACAATGAGCAGTTCTTC.

This rearrangement joins TRBV29-1 to TRBJ2-3; D is possibly TRBD1 or TRBD2 (5 bases each). V was shortened by 4 bases and J by 2 bases, with 19 bases between the two germline ends. Germline assignment: CDR1 SQVTM and CDR2 ANQGSEA. There are 16 residues in the CDR3. CDR3 region: CSVAPHLRGDTDTQYF. DNA for the CDR3: TGCAGCGTTGCCCCACACCTCCGAGGGGACACAGATACGCAGTATTTT.